Sequencing of this T cell receptor beta chain was carried out in a study of cytomegalovirus exposure and HLA in healthy donors (dated by TCRdb to 2015 to 2018). About the full investigation: An earlier analysis of fewer than 750 of the donors reported 276 Gb of sequence data and 117 million unique TCR beta sequences obtained from 180 million or so T cells. Roughly 300 gigabases of sequencing data and around 90 million unique TCR sequences made up an early release that covered 500 to 650 HLA-typed donors. Of the approximately 400 genotyped donors, roughly 80% fell in the genetic ancestry cluster associated with self-reported Caucasian donors. The study was designed to test whether signatures of past pathogen exposure could be identified by cataloging public T cell receptors. The study profiled the T cell repertoires of 666 subjects by immunosequencing and related them to cytomegalovirus serostatus. A separate validation cohort of 100 to 150 different subjects was used in addition to the approximately 640-subject first cohort. To predict cytomegalovirus infection status, the study combined high-throughput TCR immunosequencing, statistical association of individual TCRs with disease status, and machine learning. To study patterns of TCR occurrence, a later analysis re-analyzed previously published TCR beta repertoires from 500 to 850 donors and added high-resolution HLA genotyping. In the later analysis, no new phenotypic data were used to find candidate immune exposures; instead, reliance was placed on TCR beta sequences and their occurrence across donors. In an earlier analysis of about 590 of the donors, high-throughput TCR beta sequencing was used to judge whether each TCR beta V gene segment behaved as functional or pseudogenic. Donor age, sex, ethnicity and CMV serostatus were collected together with the repertoire data. A later genetic analysis used genome-wide SNP genotypes for about 60% of the roughly 700 donors, treating that subset as a discovery cohort. All discovery cohort repertoires had been generated using a single sequencing platform. HLA typing included class I and class II loci at four-digit resolution. The number of typed donors differed by locus: roughly 620-640 for A, B, C, DRB1 and DQB1; 500 to 550 for DQA1; about 600 for DPA1; and around 450 for DPB1. Because of strong linkage in the cohort, four to six DR-DQ haplotypes were treated as single units for association and clustering. Among roughly 400 genotyped donors of the cohort, an average of approximately 240,000 unique TCR beta nucleotide sequences were sequenced per donor, roughly a sixth of them non-productive.

CDR1 and CDR2 (SGHNT, YYREEE) derive from the germline V gene (reference sequence). The junction carries 10 bases between V and J, which are trimmed by 0 bases and 3 bases respectively. The CDR3 covers 14 residues, taking in both the cysteine and the phenylalanine. The CDR3 DNA has 42 bases and is translated from base 1. In total, 600 or so healthy bone marrow donors made up the cohort. At the time of sampling, every cohort member was nominally healthy, though immune exposures that went unrecorded were likely present. The donor was CMV seropositive and belonged to the group of around 300 seropositive cohort members. Each donor provided a peripheral blood sample, and peripheral blood mononuclear cells were used for TCR beta sequencing. The Qiagen DNeasy Blood Extraction Kit was used to extract genomic DNA from the blood cell samples. The research as a whole found: For the cohort, immune exposure information was limited to CMV serostatus. Correlated functional status among segregating V segments might reflect linkage disequilibrium, but an unknown experimental factor could not be ruled out. The study gave a list of over 150 TCR beta chains associated with cytomegalovirus. A further reported finding was that TCR beta sequences accurately predicted the HLA-A and HLA-B alleles for most subjects in the first cohort. Because some donors lacked HLA typing at each locus, the association tests relied only on the typed subset. Specific HLA alleles were associated with over 15,000 TCR beta sequences at a false discovery rate of 0.05 in a later analysis. When HLA alleles, especially DR and DQ, strongly co-occurred, TCR associations were difficult to assign to individual alleles. Most CMV-associated TCR beta chains appeared to be HLA-restricted in a later analysis, and the HLA associations seemed to be driven largely by CMV exposure. The presence/absence analyses assumed that sequencing depth was roughly uniform across donors, and that assumption may not be true. A later genetic analysis reported fewer N-insertions in productive TCRs among donors in an Asian-associated ancestry cluster than the approximately 700-donor mean. In a later genetic analysis, a missense DCLRE1C variant was associated with V-gene and J-gene trimming of TCR beta chains, and the association was replicated in an independent cohort. Because counts were too low, seventeen rarely observed V segments, including chromosome 9 orphons, were excluded from the earlier analysis of 500 to 700 of the donors. Some IMGT-functional V segments, including TRBV6-2 and TRBV6-3, could not be distinguished by the 87-base-pair reads and were therefore excluded. In a later analysis, the rate of TCR association differed among HLA loci, with DRB1 alleles having the most associated TCRs and HLA-C alleles having the fewest. In this cohort, only TCR beta chains were sequenced, and detectable features were limited by the absence of alpha or paired-chain data. Compared with equally common non-associated chains, HLA-associated TCR beta chains in a later analysis were more clonally expanded and had lower generation probabilities. Across donors, most TCR sequences were observed very rarely, whereas some public TCRs were present in many individuals. According to a later analysis, parvovirus B19, influenza, CMV and Epstein-Barr virus appeared linked to several top co-occurrence clusters. In an earlier analysis of 500 to 650 of the donors, most TCR beta V segments appeared in productive rearrangements about 87% or about 30% of the time, broadly matching IMGT annotations. A cluster of highly shared sequence variants was judged likely to be a technical artifact of the sequencing pipeline. The classifier was reported to diagnose cytomegalovirus status with high specificity and sensitivity in both the original and validation cohorts. According to the authors, the approach could potentially be generalized to other disease states and immunological phenotypes. Three of the identified cytomegalovirus-associated TCR beta chains were confirmed in vitro to be specific for cytomegalovirus antigens.

Receptor libraries were prepared by the immunoSEQ multiplex PCR assay. A mixture of 60 forward primers for TCR Vbeta segments and 13 reverse primers for TCR Jbeta segments was used in the multiplex PCR. A multiplex PCR assay on genomic DNA amplified the CDR3 region of rearranged TCR beta genes. The amplified TCR beta libraries were sequenced on the Illumina HiSeq System as 87-base-pair reads. As for how the authors treated the data: A later analysis tallied roughly 78 million unique TCR beta chains across the 600 to 700 repertoires, and 10 million to 11 million of those chains were shared by two or more donors. To remove PCR and sequencing errors, raw reads were error-corrected and collapsed into unique sequences using a nearest-neighbor algorithm that merged closely related sequences. CDR3 sequences were aligned to IMGT reference sequences to assign V, D and J gene segments. For a sequence to be retained, at least a six-nucleotide match to both a V gene segment and a J gene segment was required. A rearrangement counted as productive if the CDR3 had no stop codons and remained in frame with V and J, and every other rearrangement counted as non-productive. CDR3 was defined by IMGT convention, running from the second conserved V-encoded cysteine to the conserved J-encoded phenylalanine. The earlier analysis of around 640 of the donors excluded sequences that lacked an unambiguous match to a single V gene segment. An earlier analysis of several hundred of the donors classified V segments as functional when productive rearrangements were above 56.7% and as segregating when the standard deviation between donors was above 5%. A statistical classification framework was built to diagnose cytomegalovirus status from the catalog of TCR beta chain sequences. A later analysis assigned V and J genes by comparing TCR nucleotide sequences with IMGT/GENE-DB human TR gene sequences. In a later analysis, CDR3 sequences and most-parsimonious VDJ recombination scenarios were assigned using the TCRdist pipeline. In a later analysis, each TCR beta chain was defined by its CDR3 amino acid sequence together with its V-gene family, and reads lacking a unique V-gene family were excluded. In a later analysis, 500 to 700 highly shared, low-generation-probability nucleotide sequences were removed to address suspected cross-contamination and a sequencing artifact. In a later analysis, a clonal expansion index for each public chain was calculated from normalized within-repertoire ranks of inferred template counts. Generation probabilities in a later analysis came from a VDJ recombination model fitted to out-of-frame rearrangements, and those results were checked against IGoR. In a later analysis, hypergeometric tests were used to score TCR-TCR, TCR-HLA and TCR-CMV co-occurrence, with a repertoire-size bias correction applied to TCR pairs. A later analysis estimated false discovery rates by permuting HLA or CMV assignments 20 times. A later analysis grouped co-occurring TCRs with DBSCAN, adding TCRdist sequence similarity when clustering within HLA-allele-positive subsets. Repertoires with fewer than 30,000 or more than 120,000 public chains, plus five repertoires with anomalous nucleotide sharing, were excluded from co-occurrence clustering. TCRdb limited this immuneACCESS table to in-frame rearrangements with V and J called. A share of clones is missing; checked studies link under half to unresolved V genes, and the rest is unexplained. The V and J calls and clone size come from that table; D and trimming were worked out from the DNA. This sample lists roughly 190,000 clones; about four fifths were detected once. Less than 2% of the sample belongs to the ten largest clones.

This clone turned up a few times. Its antigen has not been determined. Base qualities are not provided; no much larger clone lies one nucleotide away. Recombination linked TRBV5-4 to TRBJ2-7, with the identity of the D gene unclear. The sequence was obtained from a man in his forties in good health and CMV-seropositive. Specimen: PBMCs. The CDR3: CASSLGALSYEQYF. The nucleotide sequence reads TGTGCCAGCAGCTTGGGAGCGCTTAGCTACGAGCAGTACTTC.